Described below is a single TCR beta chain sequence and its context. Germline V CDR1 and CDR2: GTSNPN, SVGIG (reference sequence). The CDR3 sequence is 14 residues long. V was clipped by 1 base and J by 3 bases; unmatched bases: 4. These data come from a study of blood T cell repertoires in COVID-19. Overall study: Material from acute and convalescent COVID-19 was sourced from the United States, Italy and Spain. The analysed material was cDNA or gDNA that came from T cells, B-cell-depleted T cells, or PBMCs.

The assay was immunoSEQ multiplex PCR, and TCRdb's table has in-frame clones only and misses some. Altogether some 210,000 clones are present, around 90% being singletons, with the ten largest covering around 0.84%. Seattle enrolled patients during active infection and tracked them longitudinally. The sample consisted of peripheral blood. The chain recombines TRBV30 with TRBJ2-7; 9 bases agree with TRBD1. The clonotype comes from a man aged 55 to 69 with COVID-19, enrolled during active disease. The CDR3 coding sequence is TGTGCCTGGAGTGCGGGACAGGGTTTCTACGAGCAGTACTTC. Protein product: CAWSAGQGFYEQYF.